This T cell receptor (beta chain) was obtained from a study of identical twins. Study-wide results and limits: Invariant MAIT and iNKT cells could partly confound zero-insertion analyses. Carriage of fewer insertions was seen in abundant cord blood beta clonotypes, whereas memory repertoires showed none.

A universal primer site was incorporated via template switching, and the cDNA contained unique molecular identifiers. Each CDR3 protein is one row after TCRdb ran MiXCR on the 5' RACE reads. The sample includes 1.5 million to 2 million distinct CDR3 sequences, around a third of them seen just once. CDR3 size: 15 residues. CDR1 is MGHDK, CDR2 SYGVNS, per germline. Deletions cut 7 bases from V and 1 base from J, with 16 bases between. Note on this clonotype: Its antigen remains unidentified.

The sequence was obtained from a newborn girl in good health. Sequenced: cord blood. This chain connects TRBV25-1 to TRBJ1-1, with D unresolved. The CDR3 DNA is TGTGCCAGCACCGGCCTTGGCGAACGGAACACTGAAGCTTTCTTT. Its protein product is CASTGLGERNTEAFF.